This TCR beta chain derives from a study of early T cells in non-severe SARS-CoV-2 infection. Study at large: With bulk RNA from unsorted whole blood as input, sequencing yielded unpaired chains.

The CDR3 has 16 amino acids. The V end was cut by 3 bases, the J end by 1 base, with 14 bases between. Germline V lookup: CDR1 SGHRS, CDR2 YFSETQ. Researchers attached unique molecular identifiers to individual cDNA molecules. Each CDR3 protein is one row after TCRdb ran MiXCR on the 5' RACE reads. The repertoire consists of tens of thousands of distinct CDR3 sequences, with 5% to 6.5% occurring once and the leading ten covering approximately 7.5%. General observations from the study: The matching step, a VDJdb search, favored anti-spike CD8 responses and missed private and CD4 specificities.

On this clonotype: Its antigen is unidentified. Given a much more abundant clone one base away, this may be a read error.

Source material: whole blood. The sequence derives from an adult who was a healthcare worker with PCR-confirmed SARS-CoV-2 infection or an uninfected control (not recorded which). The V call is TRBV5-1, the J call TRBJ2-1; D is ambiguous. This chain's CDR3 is CASSSGWVDSYNEQFF. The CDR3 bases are TGCGCCAGCAGCTCCGGTTGGGTGGATTCCTACAATGAGCAGTTCTTC.